The 18 T cell receptor beta chains below all came from one sample that was sequenced in a study of cytomegalovirus exposure and HLA in healthy donors. PCR employed 60 Vbeta and 13 Jbeta primers. TCRdb's copy holds only in-frame clones and misses some; the assay was immunoSEQ multiplex PCR. The data show fewer than 350,000 clones, 70% to 90% seen once. Sequencing was carried out using PBMCs. Source of these receptors: a woman younger than 35 in good health and CMV-seronegative.

The chain has TRBV21-1 and TRBJ2-1; the DNA was not used to check the table's D call, TRBD2. TRBV21-1 is flagged as a pseudogene. The CDR3 is made up of 15 amino acids. CDR3 protein: CASDPGLGVYNEQFF. In DNA, the CDR3 is TGTGCCAGCGATCCGGGACTAGGCGTCTACAATGAGCAGTTCTTC.

The genes are TRBV7-8 and TRBJ1-2; D not resolved. V lost 2 bases and J lost 5, with 18 bases in between. CDR3 length: 16 amino acids. Germline assignment: CDR1 SGHVS and CDR2 FQNEAQ. CDR3 bases: TGTGCCAGCAGCTTATCTAGGTCTCCGGCCCCTTATGGCTACACCTTC. It is translated as CASSLSRSPAPYGYTF. Complete variable domain (other parts from reference TRBV7-8 and TRBJ1-2): GAGVSQSPRYKVAKRGQDVALRCDPISGHVSLFWYQQALGQGPEFLTYFQNEAQLDKSGLPSDRFFAERPEGSVSTLKIQRTQQEDSAVYLCASSLSRSPAPYGYTFGSGTRLTVV.

The chain has TRBV30 and TRBJ2-7; tentative D call: TRBD2 (7 bases). The V gene lost 0 bases and the J gene lost 0 bases, with 9 bases spanning the gap. The CDR3 length is 14 residues. CDR1 and CDR2 from the germline V gene are GTSNPN and SVGIG (reference sequence). CDR3 loop: CAWSVGGDSYEQYF. Here the CDR3 DNA reads TGTGCCTGGAGTGTAGGGGGGGACTCCTACGAGCAGTACTTC.

The rearrangement joins TRBV7-2 to TRBJ2-3, with TRBD2 identical over 7 bases. Germline assignment: CDR1 SGHTA and CDR2 FQGNSA. V was pared by 5 bases and J by 8 bases, with 10 bases of the junction left unmatched. This CDR3 contains 14 residues. The CDR3: CASSATSLAFTQYF. Here the CDR3 DNA reads TGTGCCAGCAGCGCTACCTCACTAGCGTTTACGCAGTATTTT.

The chain employs TRBV5-1 and TRBJ2-1; 7 bases map to TRBD2. Germline V gene sequence: CDR1 SGHRS, CDR2 YFSETQ. The CDR3 is 15 residues long. After removal of 3 bases from V and 3 bases from J, the junction contained 6 bases not matched to a gene. CDR3 region: CASSSRGGDYNEQFF. CDR3 sequence (DNA): TGCGCCAGCAGCTCCCGCGGGGGTGACTACAATGAGCAGTTCTTC.

V usage is TRBV7-9 and J usage is TRBJ1-1, with D maybe TRBD1 (5 bases). This CDR3 has 17 amino acids. V dropped 6 bases and J dropped 1 base, with 21 bases sitting between them. Germline V gene lookup returns CDR1 SEHNR and CDR2 FQNEAQ (reference sequence). The DNA for the CDR3 is TGTGCCAGCAGGTTATGGGCCTTCGGGGGGAGGAACACTGAAGCTTTCTTT. The encoded protein is CASRLWAFGGRNTEAFF.

The V call is TRBV29-1, the J call TRBJ2-7, with a possible D match to TRBD1 (6 bases). Trimming removed 6 bases from V and 8 bases from J, with 14 bases in between. The CDR3 is 11 residues long. Looked up from germline, CDR1 is SQVTM and CDR2 is ANQGSEA. CDR3 coding DNA: TGCAGCGTCTTCCAGGGGCCCAAGCAGTACTTC. It encodes CSVFQGPKQYF.

The chain employs TRBV19 and TRBJ1-4; D is uncertain. The CDR3 sequence is 14 residues long. Germline CDR1 LNHDA, CDR2 SQIVND (reference sequence). V lost 3 bases, J lost 4 bases, and 9 bases lay in between. As DNA, the CDR3 is TGTGCCAGTAGTATCGAGGGCTTTAATGAAAAACTGTTTTTT. Its translation: CASSIEGFNEKLFF.

The chain links TRBV15 to TRBJ1-4; D unclear. The ends were cut back, 5 bases at V and 6 bases at J, with 22 bases in the middle. In germline, CDR1 is LNHNV, CDR2 YYDKDF (reference sequence). CDR3 length equals 17 residues. The CDR3 coding sequence is TGTGCCACCAGCTCCCGGGGTGTGCCCACGAATGATGAAAAACTGTTTTTT. Translating it yields CATSSRGVPTNDEKLFF.

The V gene is TRBV4-1, the J gene TRBJ1-4; TRBD1 matches at 7 bases. The CDR3 spans 15 residues. J gave up 5 bases and V 4 bases, and 7 bases lay outside the gene matches. Germline loops: CDR1 MGHRA, CDR2 YSYEKL. The chain's CDR3 is CASSRPRGTNEKLFF. The CDR3 coding sequence is TGCGCCAGCAGCCGCCCCAGGGGGACGAATGAAAAACTGTTTTTT.

The chain is built from TRBV2 and TRBJ2-3, with 7 bases matching TRBD2. The germline V gene has CDR1 SNHLY and CDR2 FYNNEI. CDR3 size: 15 residues. Germline trimming cut 6 bases from V and 2 bases from J; bases unmatched to any gene: 8. The DNA of the CDR3 is TGTGCCAGCAGGAGGGCTAGCGGTGACACAGATACGCAGTATTTT. It codes for CASRRASGDTDTQYF.

V gene TRBV30 combines with J gene TRBJ1-1, with D hard to call. V was cut by 0 bases and J by 1 base, with 12 bases left in between. This CDR3 spans 15 amino acids. Germline CDR1 GTSNPN, CDR2 SVGIG (reference sequence). CDR3 DNA: TGTGCCTGGAGTGTCCTACTACACCCGAACACTGAAGCTTTCTTT. Translated: CAWSVLLHPNTEAFF.

Regarding this clone: Its ends do not fully match the called genes, so a read error is possible. The J gene is TRBJ2-1, the V gene TRBV7-7; 8 bases map to TRBD2. In germline, CDR1 is SSHAT, CDR2 FNYEAQ (reference sequence). The CDR3 is 13 amino acids. CDR3 loop: CASSPGGANEQFF. The CDR3 nucleotides are TGTGCTAGCAGCCCCGGGGGGGCCAATGAGCAGTTCTTC.

The chain employs TRBV13 and TRBJ1-1; possible D gene TRBD1, 5 bases. This CDR3 is 14 amino acids long. The germline gives CDR1 PRHDT, CDR2 FYEKMQ (reference sequence). Trimming shortened V by 5 bases and J by 6 bases, and 16 bases separated the two germline ends. CDR3 sequence (DNA): TGTGCCAGCAGCCCCACCCAGGGTATCGCTGAAGCTTTCTTT. Its protein product is CASSPTQGIAEAFF.

This rearrangement joins TRBV6-5 to TRBJ1-2; 11 bases match TRBD1. V lost 2 bases and J lost 7; bases outside the gene matches: 9. From germline, CDR1 is MNHEY and CDR2 SVGAGI. The CDR3 consists of 16 residues. In nucleotides, the CDR3 is TGTGCCAGCAGTTACGGCGGGGGACAGGGGGTGGGTGGCTACACCTTC. Translating it yields CASSYGGGQGVGGYTF.

The genes are TRBV2 and TRBJ2-1; 13 bases are shared with TRBD2. Germline V gives CDR1 SNHLY, CDR2 FYNNEI. The J segment lost 7 bases and the V segment lost 5 bases, leaving 5 bases of the junction unmatched. This CDR3 is built from 15 residues. The CDR3 DNA follows: TGTGCCAGCAGTTTGACTAGCGGGGGGTTAAATGAGCAGTTCTTC. Encoded protein: CASSLTSGGLNEQFF.

As regards this clone: Germline and junction disagree at one end, which may indicate a read error. The V call is TRBV5-4, the J call TRBJ1-1, with 10 bases fitting TRBD1. CDR1 is SGHNT and CDR2 is YYREEE in the germline V gene (reference sequence). The length of the CDR3 is 16 residues. CDR3 sequence: CAGSHMIGQGDTEAFF. The CDR3 DNA is TGTGCCGGCAGCCATATGATCGGACAGGGGGACACTGAAGCTTTCTTT. The complete variable domain, with remaining parts taken from reference TRBV5-4 and TRBJ1-1, reads ETGVTQSPTHLIKTRGQQVTLRCSSQSGHNTVSWYQQALGQGPQFIFQYYREEENGRGNFPPRFSGLQFPNYSSELNVNALELDDSALYLCAGSHMIGQGDTEAFFGQGTRLTVV.

V usage is TRBV7-9 and J usage is TRBJ1-2; 7 nucleotides align to TRBD1. The V and J ends lost 7 bases and 4 bases, in that order; junction bases with no gene match: 9. Germline V gives CDR1 SEHNR, CDR2 FQNEAQ (reference sequence). The CDR3 is 14 amino acids. The CDR3: CASILLQGIYGYTF. CDR3 bases: TGTGCCAGCATCCTATTACAGGGGATCTATGGCTACACCTTC.